The clone carrying this T cell receptor beta chain was counted many times. CDR1 is LNHDA and CDR2 is SQIVND in the germline V gene (reference sequence). The CDR3 covers 16 residues. J lost 2 bases, V lost 9 bases, and 15 bases had no gene match. This sample stems from a study of Graves' ophthalmopathy and Graves' hyperthyroidism. RNA transcripts provided the template for amplifying TCR beta CDR3 regions. Scientists carried out first-round RT-PCR using HTBI primers and then a second-round multiplex PCR. MiXCR was run by TCRdb on the multiplex PCR reads, yielding one entry per CDR3 protein. Among roughly 350,000 distinct CDR3 sequences listed, approximately 18% were seen once.

The sequence was collected from an adult woman with stable Graves' hyperthyroidism. The J gene is TRBJ1-1, the V gene TRBV19; 7 bases agree with TRBD1. Sequences were obtained from peripheral blood. The DNA for the CDR3 is TGTGCCAGGATGCCGGGACAGCCCCCAAATAACACTGAAGCTTTCTTT. It yields the protein CARMPGQPPNNTEAFF.